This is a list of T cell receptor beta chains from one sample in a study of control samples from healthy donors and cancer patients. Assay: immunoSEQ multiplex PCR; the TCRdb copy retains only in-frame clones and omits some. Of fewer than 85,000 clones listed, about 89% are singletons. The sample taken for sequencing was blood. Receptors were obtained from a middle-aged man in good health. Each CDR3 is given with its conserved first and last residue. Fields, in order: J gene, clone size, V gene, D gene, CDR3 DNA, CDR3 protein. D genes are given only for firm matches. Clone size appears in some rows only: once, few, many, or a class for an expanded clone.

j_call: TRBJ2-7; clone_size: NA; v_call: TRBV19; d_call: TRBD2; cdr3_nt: TGTGCCACCAACACCCCCGGGGGGGAGCAGTACTTC; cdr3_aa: CATNTPGGEQYF
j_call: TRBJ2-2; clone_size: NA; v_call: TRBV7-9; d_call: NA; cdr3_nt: TGTGCCAGCAGCTTAGCGAACAGACTGACCGGGGAGCTGTTTTTT; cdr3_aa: CASSLANRLTGELFF
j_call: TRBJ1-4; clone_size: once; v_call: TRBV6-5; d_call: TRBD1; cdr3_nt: TGTGCCAGCAGTTACAGTTCAGGGGGAGATGAAAAACTGTTTTTT; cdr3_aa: CASSYSSGGDEKLFF
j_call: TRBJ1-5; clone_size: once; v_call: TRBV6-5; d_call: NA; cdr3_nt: TGTGCCAGCAGTTACTCGATTCGGGCCCCCAATCAGCCCCAGCATTTT; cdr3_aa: CASSYSIRAPNQPQHF
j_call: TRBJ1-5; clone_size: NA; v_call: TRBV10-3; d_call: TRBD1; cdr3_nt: TGTGCCATCTCAGGGGGCCTTCAGCCCCAGCATTTT; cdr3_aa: CAISGGLQPQHF
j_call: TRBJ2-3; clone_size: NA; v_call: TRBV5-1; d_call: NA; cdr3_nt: TGCGCCAGCAGCTTAGGTGGGAGCGCGGATACGCAGTATTTT; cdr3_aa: CASSLGGSADTQYF
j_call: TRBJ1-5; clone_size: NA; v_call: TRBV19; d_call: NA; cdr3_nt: TGTGCCAGTATGGGTAGACAGGAGAATCAGCCCCAGCATTTT; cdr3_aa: CASMGRQENQPQHF
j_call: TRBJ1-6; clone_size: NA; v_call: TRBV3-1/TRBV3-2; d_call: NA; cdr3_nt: TGTGCCAGCAGCCAAGTGTGGGGGGGCGGGGCACCCCTCCACTTT; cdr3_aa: CASSQVWGGGAPLHF
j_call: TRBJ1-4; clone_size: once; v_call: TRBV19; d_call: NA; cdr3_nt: TGTGCCAGTAGTATAGGACGACTGACCAATGAAAAACTGTTTTTT; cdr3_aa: CASSIGRLTNEKLFF
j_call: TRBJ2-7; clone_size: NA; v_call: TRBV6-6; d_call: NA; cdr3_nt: TGTGCCAGCCGGAGAGGAAGGGCAGTCGAGCAGTACTTC; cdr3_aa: CASRRGRAVEQYF
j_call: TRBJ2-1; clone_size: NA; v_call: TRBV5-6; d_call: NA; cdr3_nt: TGTGCCAGCAGCTTGGTCCGGCAGCAGCAGTTCTTC; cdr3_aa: CASSLVRQQQFF
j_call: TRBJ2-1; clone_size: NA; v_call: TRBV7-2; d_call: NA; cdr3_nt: TGTGCCAGCAGCTTAGTCTCGCGGTCGGGAGAGCAGTTCTTC; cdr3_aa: CASSLVSRSGEQFF
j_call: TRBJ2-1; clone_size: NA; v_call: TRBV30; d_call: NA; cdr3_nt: TGTGCCTGGAGTCCCGGCCCTAGGTATGAGCAGTTCTTC; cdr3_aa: CAWSPGPRYEQFF
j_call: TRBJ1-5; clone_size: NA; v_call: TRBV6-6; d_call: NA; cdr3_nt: TGTGCCAGCAGGCTGACAGACAATCAGCCCCAGCATTTT; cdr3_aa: CASRLTDNQPQHF
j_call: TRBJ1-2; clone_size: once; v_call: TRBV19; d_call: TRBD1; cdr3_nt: TGTGCCAGTTCCCTTAGAGGTGAGGGGGCCGGCTACACCTTC; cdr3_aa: CASSLRGEGAGYTF
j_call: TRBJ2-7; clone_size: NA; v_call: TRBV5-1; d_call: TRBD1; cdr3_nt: TGCGCCAGCAGCGCCCCAAGGGAGACAGGGAAGATCTACGAGCAGTACTTC; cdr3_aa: CASSAPRETGKIYEQYF
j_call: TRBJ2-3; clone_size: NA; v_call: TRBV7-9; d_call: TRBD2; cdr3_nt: TGTGCCAGCAGCCTCGGGACTAGCGGTGGGCTCGATACGCAGTATTTT; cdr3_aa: CASSLGTSGGLDTQYF
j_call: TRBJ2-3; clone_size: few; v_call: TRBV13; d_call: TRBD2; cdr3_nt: TGTGCCGTAGGACTAGCGGGGGAGCTGGGGGATACGCAGTATTTT; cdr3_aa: CAVGLAGELGDTQYF
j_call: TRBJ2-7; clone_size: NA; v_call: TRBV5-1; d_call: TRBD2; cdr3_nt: TGCGCCAGCAGCACCCTGACTAGCGGGGGGTTGAACGAGCAGTACTTC; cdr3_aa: CASSTLTSGGLNEQYF
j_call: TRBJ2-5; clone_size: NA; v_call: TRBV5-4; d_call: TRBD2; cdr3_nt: TGTGCCAGCAGCTTGGGGACATCGCGGGGGGCCAAGACCCAGTACTTC; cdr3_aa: CASSLGTSRGAKTQYF